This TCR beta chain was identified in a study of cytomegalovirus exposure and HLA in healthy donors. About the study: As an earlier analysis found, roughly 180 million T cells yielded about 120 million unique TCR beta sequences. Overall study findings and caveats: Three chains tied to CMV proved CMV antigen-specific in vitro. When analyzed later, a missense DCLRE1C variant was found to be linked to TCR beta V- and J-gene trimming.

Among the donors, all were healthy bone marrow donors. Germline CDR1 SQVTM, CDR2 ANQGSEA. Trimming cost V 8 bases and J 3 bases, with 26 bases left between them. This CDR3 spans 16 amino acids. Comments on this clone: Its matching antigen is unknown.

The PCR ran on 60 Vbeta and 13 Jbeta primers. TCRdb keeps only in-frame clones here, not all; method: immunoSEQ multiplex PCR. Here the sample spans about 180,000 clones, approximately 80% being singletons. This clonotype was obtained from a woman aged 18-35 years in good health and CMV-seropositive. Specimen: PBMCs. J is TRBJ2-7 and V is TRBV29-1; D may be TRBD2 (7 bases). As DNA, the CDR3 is TGCAGCCCTGGGGTCGGGGGGCGCGTAGTTTGCTACGAGCAGTACTTC. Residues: CSPGVGGRVVCYEQYF.